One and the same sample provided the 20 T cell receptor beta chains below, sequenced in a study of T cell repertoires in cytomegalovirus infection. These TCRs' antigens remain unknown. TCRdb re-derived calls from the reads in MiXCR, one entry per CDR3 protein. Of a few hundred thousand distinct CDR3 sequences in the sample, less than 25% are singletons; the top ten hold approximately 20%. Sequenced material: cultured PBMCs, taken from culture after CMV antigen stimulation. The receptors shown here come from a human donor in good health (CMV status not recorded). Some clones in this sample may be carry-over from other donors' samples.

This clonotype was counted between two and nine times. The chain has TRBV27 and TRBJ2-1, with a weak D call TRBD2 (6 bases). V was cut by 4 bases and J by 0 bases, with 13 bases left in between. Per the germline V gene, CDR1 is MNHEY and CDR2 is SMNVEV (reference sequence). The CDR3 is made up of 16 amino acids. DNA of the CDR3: TGTGCCAGCAGTTCGCGGGACGGGAGCTCCTACAATGAGCAGTTCTTC. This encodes CASSSRDGSSYNEQFF.

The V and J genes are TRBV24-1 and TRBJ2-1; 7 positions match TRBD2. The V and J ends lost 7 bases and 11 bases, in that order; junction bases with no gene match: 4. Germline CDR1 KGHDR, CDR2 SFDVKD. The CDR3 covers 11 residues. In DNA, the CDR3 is TGTGCCACCAGGGGGACTACCAAGCAGTTCTTC. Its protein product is CATRGTTKQFF.

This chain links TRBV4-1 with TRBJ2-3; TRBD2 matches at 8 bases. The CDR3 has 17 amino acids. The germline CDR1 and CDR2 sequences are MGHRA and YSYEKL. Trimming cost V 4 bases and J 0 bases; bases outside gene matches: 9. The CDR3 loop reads CASSPLIAGKSTDTQYF. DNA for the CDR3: TGCGCCAGCAGCCCCCTCATAGCGGGAAAGAGCACAGATACGCAGTATTTT.

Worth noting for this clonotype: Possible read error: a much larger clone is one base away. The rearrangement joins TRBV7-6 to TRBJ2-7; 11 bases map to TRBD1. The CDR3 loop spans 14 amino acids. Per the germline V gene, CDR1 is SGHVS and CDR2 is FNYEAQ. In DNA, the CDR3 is TGTGCCAGCAGCCCGGACAGGGGGCCCTACGAGCAGTGCTTC. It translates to CASSPDRGPYEQCF.

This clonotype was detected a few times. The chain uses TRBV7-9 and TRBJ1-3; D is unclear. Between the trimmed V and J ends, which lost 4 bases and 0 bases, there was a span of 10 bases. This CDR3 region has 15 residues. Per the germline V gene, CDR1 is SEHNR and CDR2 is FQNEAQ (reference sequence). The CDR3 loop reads CASSSDLFSGNTIYF. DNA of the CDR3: TGTGCCAGCAGCTCCGACCTCTTCTCTGGAAACACCATATATTTT.

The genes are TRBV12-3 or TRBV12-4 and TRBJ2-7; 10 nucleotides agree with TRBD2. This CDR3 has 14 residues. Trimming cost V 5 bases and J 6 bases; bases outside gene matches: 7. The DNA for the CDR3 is TGTGCCAGCAGTCGCGGGGTAGCGGGAGGCGAGCAGTACGTC. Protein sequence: CASSRGVAGGEQYV.

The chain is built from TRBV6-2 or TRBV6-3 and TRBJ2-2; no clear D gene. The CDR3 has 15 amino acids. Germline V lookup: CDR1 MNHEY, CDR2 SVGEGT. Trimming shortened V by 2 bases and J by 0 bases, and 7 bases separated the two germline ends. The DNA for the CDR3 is TGTGCCAGCAGTTACCACAGAGCGAACACCGGGGAGCTGTTTTTT. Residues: CASSYHRANTGELFF.

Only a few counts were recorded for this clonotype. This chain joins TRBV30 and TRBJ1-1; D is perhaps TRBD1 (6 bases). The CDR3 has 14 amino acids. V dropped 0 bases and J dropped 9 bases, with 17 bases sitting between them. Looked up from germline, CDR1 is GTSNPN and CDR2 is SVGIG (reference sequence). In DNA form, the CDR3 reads TGTGCCTGGAGTGTATCGTCGGGGGCGTATAAAGCTTTCTTT. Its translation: CAWSVSSGAYKAFF.

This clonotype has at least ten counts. This CDR3 is CASTRRASNQPQHF. The CDR3 coding sequence is TGTGCCAGCACGAGGAGAGCTAGCAATCAGCCCCAGCATTTT. The chain links TRBV7-2 to TRBJ1-5; D gene uncertain. Trimming removed 7 bases at V and 0 bases at J, with 10 bases between. Germline loops: CDR1 SGHTA, CDR2 FQGNSA. The CDR3 covers 14 residues.

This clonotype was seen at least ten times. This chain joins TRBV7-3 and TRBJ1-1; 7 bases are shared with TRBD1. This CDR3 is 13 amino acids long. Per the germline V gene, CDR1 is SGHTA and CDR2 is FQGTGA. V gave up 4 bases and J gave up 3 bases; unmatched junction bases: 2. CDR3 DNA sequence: TGTGCCAGCAGCTCGACAGGGTACACTGAAGCTTTCTTT. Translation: CASSSTGYTEAFF.

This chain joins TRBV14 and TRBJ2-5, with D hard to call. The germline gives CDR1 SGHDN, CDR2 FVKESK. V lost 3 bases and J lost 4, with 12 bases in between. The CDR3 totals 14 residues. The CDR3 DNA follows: TGTGCCAGCAGCCAGGCCGGTGCTGGAGAGACCCAGTACTTC. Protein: CASSQAGAGETQYF.

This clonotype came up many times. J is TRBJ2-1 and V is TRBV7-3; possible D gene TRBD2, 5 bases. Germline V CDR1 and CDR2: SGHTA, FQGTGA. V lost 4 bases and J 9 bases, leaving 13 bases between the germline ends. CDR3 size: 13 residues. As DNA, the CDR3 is TGTGCCAGCAGCTACGTCCGGGAAGCTGAGCAGTTCTTC. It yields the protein CASSYVREAEQFF.

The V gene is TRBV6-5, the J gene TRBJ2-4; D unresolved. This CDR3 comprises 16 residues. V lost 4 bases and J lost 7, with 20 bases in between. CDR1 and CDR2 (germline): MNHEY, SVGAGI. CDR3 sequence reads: CASSSTPSISLNIQYF. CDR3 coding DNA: TGTGCCAGCAGTTCGACCCCCTCGATCAGTCTCAACATTCAGTACTTC.

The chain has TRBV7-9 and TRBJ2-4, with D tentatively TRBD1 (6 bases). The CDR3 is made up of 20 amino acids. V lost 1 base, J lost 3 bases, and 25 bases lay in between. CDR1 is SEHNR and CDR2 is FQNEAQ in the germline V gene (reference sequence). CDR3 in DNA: TGTGCCAGCAGCTTAGGGGGGCGTGCGGCGGAGAGGAAAGTCAAAAACATTCAGTACTTC. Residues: CASSLGGRAAERKVKNIQYF.

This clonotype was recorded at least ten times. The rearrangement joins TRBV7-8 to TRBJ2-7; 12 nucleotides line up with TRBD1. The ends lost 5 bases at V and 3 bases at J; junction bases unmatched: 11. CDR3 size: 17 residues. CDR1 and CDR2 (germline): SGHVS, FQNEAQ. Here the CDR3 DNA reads TGTGCCAGCAGCCTAGGGCTTCGGGACAGGGGGCTCTACGAGCAGTACTTC. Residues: CASSLGLRDRGLYEQYF. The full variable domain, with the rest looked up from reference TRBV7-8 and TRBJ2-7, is GAGVSQSPRYKVAKRGQDVALRCDPISGHVSLFWYQQALGQGPEFLTYFQNEAQLDKSGLPSDRFFAERPEGSVSTLKIQRTQQEDSAVYLCASSLGLRDRGLYEQYFGPGTRLTVT.

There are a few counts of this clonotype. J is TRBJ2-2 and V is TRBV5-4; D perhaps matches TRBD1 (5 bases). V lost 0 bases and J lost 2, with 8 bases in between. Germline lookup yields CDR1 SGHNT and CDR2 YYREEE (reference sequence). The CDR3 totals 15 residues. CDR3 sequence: CASSLAQGNTGELFF. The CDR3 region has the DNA TGTGCCAGCAGCTTGGCCCAGGGCAACACCGGGGAGCTGTTTTTT.

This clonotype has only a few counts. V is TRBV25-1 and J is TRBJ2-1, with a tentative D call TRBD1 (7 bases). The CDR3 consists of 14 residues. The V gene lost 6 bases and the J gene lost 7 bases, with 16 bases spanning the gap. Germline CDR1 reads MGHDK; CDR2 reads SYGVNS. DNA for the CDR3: TGTGCCAGCAGAGGGCAGGGGGGCTTTAATGAGCAGTTCTTC. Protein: CASRGQGGFNEQFF.

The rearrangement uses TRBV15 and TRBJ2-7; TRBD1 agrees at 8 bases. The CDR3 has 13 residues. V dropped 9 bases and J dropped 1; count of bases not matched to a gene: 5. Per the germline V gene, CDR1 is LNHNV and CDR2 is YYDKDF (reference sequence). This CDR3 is CATARDRSYEQYV. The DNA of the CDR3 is TGTGCCACAGCCCGGGACAGGTCCTACGAGCAGTACGTC.

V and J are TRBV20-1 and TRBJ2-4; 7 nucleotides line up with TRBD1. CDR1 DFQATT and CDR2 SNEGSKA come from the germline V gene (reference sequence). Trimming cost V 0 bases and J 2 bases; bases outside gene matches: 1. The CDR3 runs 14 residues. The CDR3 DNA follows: TGCAGTGCTAGAGAACAGGGGCCCAAAAACATTCAGTACTTC. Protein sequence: CSAREQGPKNIQYF.

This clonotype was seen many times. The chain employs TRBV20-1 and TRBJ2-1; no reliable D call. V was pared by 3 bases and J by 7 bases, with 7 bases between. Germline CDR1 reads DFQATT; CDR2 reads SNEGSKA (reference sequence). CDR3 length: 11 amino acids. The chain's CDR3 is CSASDPNEQFF. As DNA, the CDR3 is TGCAGTGCTAGTGACCCTAATGAGCAGTTCTTC.